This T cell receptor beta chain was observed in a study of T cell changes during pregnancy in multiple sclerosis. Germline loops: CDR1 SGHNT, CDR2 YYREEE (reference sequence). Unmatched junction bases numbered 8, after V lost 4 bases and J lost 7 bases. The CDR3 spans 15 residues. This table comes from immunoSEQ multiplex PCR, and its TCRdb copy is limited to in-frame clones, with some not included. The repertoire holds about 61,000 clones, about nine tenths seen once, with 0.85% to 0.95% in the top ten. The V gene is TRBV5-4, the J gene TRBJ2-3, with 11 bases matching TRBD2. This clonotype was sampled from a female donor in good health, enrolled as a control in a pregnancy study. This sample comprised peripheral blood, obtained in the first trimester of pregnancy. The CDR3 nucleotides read TGTGCCAGCAGCGAGCGACTAGCGGGGACTCATACGCAGTATTTT. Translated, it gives CASSERLAGTHTQYF.